Listed below are T cell receptor beta chains from one sample, sequenced in a study of cytomegalovirus exposure and HLA in healthy donors. Sequenced by immunoSEQ multiplex PCR; TCRdb stores in-frame clones only, minus some. The specimen's table records about 40,000 clones. Material for sequencing was PBMCs. The receptors originated from a human donor in good health. CDR3s include the opening cysteine and the closing phenylalanine or tryptophan. A D gene is named only where the DNA matches it firmly.

d_gene,v_gene,j_gene,CDR3aa
TRBD1,TRBV27,TRBJ1-6,CASSFSLYRGSAYNSPLHF
NA,TRBV20-1,TRBJ1-5,CSARSWPQHF
NA,TRBV5-1,TRBJ1-2,CASSRFLTENYGYTF
TRBD2,TRBV28,TRBJ2-2,CASSTILTSPNTGELFF
NA,TRBV7-2,TRBJ1-1,CASSLTWQSEAFF
TRBD1,TRBV5-4,TRBJ2-3,CASSPSTGGSFNTQYF
TRBD2,TRBV5-1,TRBJ2-1,CASSPGLAGVEQFF
NA,TRBV28,TRBJ2-7,CASSLSHSYEQYF
NA,TRBV1,TRBJ2-1,CTSSPTGGAGDEQFF
NA,TRBV14,TRBJ2-3,CASSQGPQGIADTQYF
TRBD2,TRBV10-1,TRBJ2-3,CASSPGLGSDTQYF
TRBD1,TRBV9,TRBJ1-4,CASSPGQGGGEKLFF
TRBD2,TRBV5-1,TRBJ2-5,CASSKGLAGRSGETQYF
NA,TRBV6-5,TRBJ1-1,CASSLLGRAFF
TRBD1,TRBV5-6,TRBJ2-7,CASSIFNRAQGDEQYF
NA,TRBV28,TRBJ2-1,CASSSLTENEQFF
TRBD1,TRBV5-1,TRBJ1-2,CASSLVGTGSPRRGYTF
TRBD2,TRBV18,TRBJ2-5,CASSPKRGHQETQYF
TRBD1,TRBV11-2,TRBJ2-3,CASTDRGRTDTQYF
TRBD1,TRBV4-1,TRBJ2-6,CASSPGQARSGANVLTF
NA,TRBV6-1,TRBJ2-1,CASALTGRGDEQFF
TRBD1,TRBV7-9,TRBJ1-2,CASSLGSQQGSVGYTF
TRBD1,TRBV9,TRBJ2-1,CASSSRLRTGGVNEQFF
NA,TRBV2,TRBJ1-6,CASIWGQGSSPLHF
NA,TRBV9,TRBJ1-5,CASSPGEFGNQPQHF
TRBD1,TRBV18,TRBJ1-2,CASSGQGDGYTF
NA,TRBV27,TRBJ1-6,CASSLRAGMNSPLHF
TRBD1,TRBV6-5,TRBJ2-7,CATSLGAGGDYEQYF
NA,TRBV7-2,TRBJ1-1,CASSHGLKRENTEAFF
NA,TRBV4-1,TRBJ1-1,CASSLTQGTNTEAFF
NA,TRBV6-1,TRBJ1-5,CASRARQHNQPQHF
NA,TRBV27,TRBJ2-7,CASSYRSVYEQYF
NA,TRBV16,TRBJ2-7,CASSHPDEAAYEQYF
TRBD1,TRBV7-3,TRBJ2-7,CASSLTPLSRGSYEQYF
NA,TRBV5-1,TRBJ2-5,CASSLGGRETQYF
TRBD1,TRBV30,TRBJ2-3,CAWRQGSTDKQYF
NA,TRBV5-1,TRBJ1-2,CASSLGAYGYTF
NA,TRBV2,TRBJ1-2,CASSRTRTANYGYTF
NA,TRBV7-2,TRBJ1-1,CASSSSRIGGTEDFF
NA,TRBV18,TRBJ1-6,CASAPGEGGVNSPLHF
NA,TRBV4-1,TRBJ2-6,CASSQLGAPGANVLTF
TRBD1,TRBV2,TRBJ1-2,CASSSTGGSGYTF
NA,TRBV28,TRBJ1-4,CASSRLPQVTNEKLFF
NA,TRBV5-5,TRBJ2-7,CASSLPGQLLDEQYF